The sequence of this TCR beta chain was determined in a study of response to subunit inactivated influenza vaccine. Study outcomes and limitations: The authors suggested that few new T cells are recruited per seasonal influenza vaccination.

In regard to this clonotype: Its antigen is still unknown.

There are 17 residues in the CDR3. Germline V gene data show CDR1 as DFQATT and CDR2 as SNEGSKA (reference sequence). The germline V and J ends were trimmed by 1 base and 3 bases, with 21 bases remaining between them. TCRdb re-called the RT-PCR reads through MiXCR, storing one row per CDR3 protein. The sample carries about 700,000 distinct CDR3 sequences, less than 20% recorded once. This chain links TRBV20-1 with TRBJ2-5; D gene ambiguous. This specimen consisted of PBMCs from blood, obtained about 11 days after vaccination. This receptor was obtained from a man over 45 who received an inactivated influenza vaccine. The DNA of the CDR3 is TGCAGTGCTAGAGGCCTCTCCGTGTGGGGATCAGAAGAGACCCAGTACTTC. This translates into CSARGLSVWGSEETQYF.